This T cell receptor beta chain was documented in a study of blood T cell repertoires in COVID-19. For the study at large: The cDNA or gDNA used as material had been derived from T cells, B-cell-depleted T cells, or PBMCs.

Per the original methods: Amplification of reference gene primers was used by the study to estimate nucleated cell counts. The assay was immunoSEQ multiplex PCR, and TCRdb's table has in-frame clones only and misses some. The DNA was the basis for D and trimming; V, J and clone size are from that table. The data hold about 64,000 clones, with 90% observed a single time. V lost 3 bases and J lost 6; bases outside the gene matches: 8. This CDR3 spans 16 amino acids. Per germline, CDR1 SEHNR and CDR2 FQNEAQ (reference sequence). The sequence derives from a woman of 80 years or more with active COVID-19. This sequence joins TRBV7-9 and TRBJ2-3; 11 bases fit TRBD2. Sequences were obtained from peripheral blood. The CDR3 bases are TGTGCCAGCAGCTTCCGCGGACTAGCGGGCGGTGATACGCAGTATTTT. Protein sequence: CASSFRGLAGGDTQYF.